Listed below are T cell receptor beta chains from one sample, sequenced in a study of blood T cell repertoires in COVID-19. Generated by immunoSEQ multiplex PCR, the TCRdb table keeps only in-frame clones and is missing some. The sample has roughly 180,000 clones, almost 80% seen once. Sequencing input: peripheral blood. These receptors originate from a man aged 60 to 69 with active or convalescent COVID-19. Each CDR3 is given with its conserved first and last residue. A D gene is named only where the DNA matches it firmly. Only some rows state a clone size, as once, few, many or a class for expanded clones.

v_call,clone_size,d_call,j_call,cdr3_aa
TRBV2,-,TRBD1,TRBJ2-7,CASPRDRGSRGEQYF
TRBV3-1/TRBV3-2,once,TRBD2,TRBJ2-2,CASSPVAGGPTGELFF
TRBV4-3,many,-,TRBJ2-7,CASSQTWDGSYEQYF
TRBV5-6,-,TRBD1,TRBJ2-7,CASGGQGNYEQYF
TRBV5-1,-,-,TRBJ2-7,CASSLTGSEQYF
TRBV27,-,-,TRBJ1-4,CASSSKLATNEKLFF
TRBV19,-,-,TRBJ2-6,CASSINRSGANVLTF
TRBV11-3,-,-,TRBJ1-1,CASLAPAGGFDMNTEAFF
TRBV5-1,few,TRBD1,TRBJ1-5,CASSSDGTGHQPQHF
TRBV5-1,-,-,TRBJ2-1,CASSLFGYNEQFF
TRBV9,-,TRBD2,TRBJ2-2,CASSVSGRAYTGELFF
TRBV6-2/TRBV6-3,-,TRBD1,TRBJ2-2,CASSYVQGANGELFF
TRBV5-1,few,TRBD2,TRBJ2-3,CASSLGASGRGTDTQYF
TRBV11-2,once,-,TRBJ2-3,CASSEGGGLTSTDTQYF
TRBV7-2,-,TRBD1,TRBJ1-5,CASSYTGAGNQPQHF
TRBV5-4,-,TRBD2,TRBJ2-7,CASSTGTRSYEQYF
TRBV4-1,few,-,TRBJ1-1,CASSQDLGNTEAFF
TRBV9,-,-,TRBJ2-2,CASSPGGTGNTGELFF
TRBV19,-,TRBD1,TRBJ1-1,CASSPTLQGVGMNTEAFF
TRBV3-1/TRBV3-2,-,-,TRBJ1-2,CASSQTRGNGYTF
TRBV12-3/TRBV12-4,-,TRBD2,TRBJ2-7,CASSSGIIGEQYF
TRBV7-2,-,TRBD1,TRBJ1-5,CASSREQGAGQPQHF
TRBV28,-,TRBD1,TRBJ1-2,CASSLPVQGLGGYTF
TRBV24-1,-,TRBD2,TRBJ2-3,CATSDTGLAGSQDTQYF
TRBV20-1,-,TRBD2,TRBJ2-5,CSASPPSGTSGSGAGETQYF
TRBV6-5,-,TRBD1,TRBJ2-7,CASEEGDRVGRQYF
TRBV28,-,-,TRBJ2-5,CATLGTGFQETQYF
TRBV28,-,TRBD2,TRBJ2-5,CASTSGLASGETQYF
TRBV13,-,-,TRBJ2-7,CASSLVQGGQGQYF
TRBV24-1,-,-,TRBJ2-1,CATSDPGTQPREQFF
TRBV9,-,TRBD2,TRBJ2-3,CASSVGAGGTDTQYF
TRBV27,-,TRBD1,TRBJ1-2,CASSRDRQYGYTF
TRBV6-2/TRBV6-3,-,TRBD2,TRBJ2-1,CASSSPTSGRGFGQFF
TRBV12-3/TRBV12-4,-,-,TRBJ2-1,CATSWGGANEQFF
TRBV18,-,TRBD1,TRBJ1-5,CASSPDRGPGAPQHF
TRBV6-6,-,TRBD1,TRBJ2-3,CASLTDRDSDTQYF
TRBV27,-,-,TRBJ2-7,CASSLGGPREQYF
TRBV6-5,-,TRBD1,TRBJ1-6,CASSYDREYSNSPLHF
TRBV6-5,-,-,TRBJ1-2,CASSRDIAYGYTF
TRBV6-5,-,TRBD1,TRBJ1-1,CASTGQGLNTEAFF
TRBV5-1,-,TRBD1,TRBJ2-7,CASSMPGQGFEQYF
TRBV18,-,-,TRBJ1-2,CASSLVDRSYGYTF
TRBV7-9,-,TRBD1,TRBJ1-5,CASSSTGVGQPQHF
TRBV11-3,-,TRBD2,TRBJ2-1,CASSSGEGGDEQFF
TRBV24-1,-,-,TRBJ2-5,CATSVGGGEETQYF
TRBV7-3,-,-,TRBJ2-3,CASSLLSGTDTQYF
TRBV2,-,-,TRBJ2-1,CASRRTGTYNEQFF
TRBV11-1,-,TRBD2,TRBJ2-5,CASSLAGGAETQYF
TRBV20-1,-,TRBD1,TRBJ1-6,CSASTGTANSPLHF
TRBV4-1,-,TRBD1,TRBJ2-1,CASREPGQTKEQFF
TRBV7-3,-,-,TRBJ2-3,CASSSQGSGDTQYF
TRBV28,-,-,TRBJ1-1,CASTLLMNTEAFF
TRBV18,-,-,TRBJ2-5,CASSPGEETQYF
TRBV5-1,few,-,TRBJ2-2,CASSPQGGSLANTGELFF
TRBV3-1/TRBV3-2,-,-,TRBJ2-5,CASSQPPGETQYF